This T cell receptor beta chain is from a study of cytomegalovirus exposure and HLA in healthy donors. About this clone: Its antigen is unidentified.

The PCR had 60 Vbeta and 13 Jbeta primers. Profiling relied on immunoSEQ multiplex PCR, and the TCRdb table lists in-frame clones only, not all of them. This table has about 120,000 clones, about 60% appearing once. Overall study results and limits: In a later analysis, TCR beta V- and J-gene trimming was associated with a missense DCLRE1C variant.

After removal of 0 bases from V and 1 base from J, the junction contained 2 bases not matched to a gene. The germline gives CDR1 SGHNT, CDR2 YYREEE (reference sequence). This CDR3 contains 15 residues. The rearrangement joins TRBV5-4 to TRBJ2-7; 9 bases align to TRBD1. The clonotype comes from a man aged 40-55 years in good health and CMV-seropositive. The sequencing input was PBMCs. CDR3 nucleotides: TGTGCCAGCAGCTTGGGACAGGGGGGATCCTACGAGCAGTACTTC. Encoded protein: CASSLGQGGSYEQYF.